This T cell receptor beta chain appears in the sequencing data of a study of OX40 agonist ivuxolimab in advanced cancers. Study-level results: On average, CD8+ T cells showed a greater number of expanded clones than CD4+. The 0.1-3.0 mg/kg partial responders had among the lowest clonal expansion.

On this clone: Its antigen remains unidentified.

Patients were ineligible given autoimmune disease history or systemic immunosuppression. Sequenced by immunoSEQ multiplex PCR; TCRdb stores in-frame clones only, minus some. Of nearly 60,000 clones listed, around four fifths are singletons. The specimen was CD4+ or CD8+ T cells sorted from blood, collected in a trial of the OX40 agonist ivuxolimab. The TCR originated in an adult with an advanced solid tumor such as melanoma, head and neck, liver or kidney cancer.

DNA for the CDR3: TGTGCCAGCAGCCAGTTGGGGGGGACTAGGCAGTATTTT. Protein sequence: CASSQLGGTRQYF. The J gene is TRBJ2-3, the V gene TRBV11-2; 8 bases align to TRBD2. Per the germline V gene, CDR1 is SGHAT and CDR2 is FQNNGV. The junction had 9 bases not matched to a gene; V was cut back by 5 bases and J by 11 bases. The CDR3 is 13 amino acids.